The entry below gives a single T cell receptor (beta chain) sequence along with its context. Antigen: not known. Caucasian individuals from Russia who were healthy and aged 6 to 90 acted as donors. The sample is drawn from a study of blood T cells in healthy people across ages. The authors ran a second PCR of about 7 to 12 cycles using a sample-barcoded 5' primer and a J-beta primer mix. TCRdb recomputed calls from the 5' RACE reads with MiXCR, one row per CDR3 protein. Of 1,800,000 or so distinct CDR3 sequences in the sample, 30% to 40% were seen once. Study-level points and caveats: Greater diversity and more naive CD4+ cells were seen in long-lived donors than in aged donors.

This TCR came from a human donor in good health. The sequenced sample consisted of blood.

The CDR3 protein is CATRFSGSRGEQFF. DNA for the CDR3: TGTGCCACCCGCTTCTCGGGGTCTCGGGGCGAGCAGTTCTTC. The rearrangement joins TRBV10-3 to TRBJ2-1; D possibly matches TRBD1 or TRBD2 (5 bases each). The CDR3 is 14 amino acids. CDR1 is ENHRY, CDR2 SYGVKD, per germline. The ends were cut back, 10 bases at V and 10 bases at J, with 23 bases in the middle.